The 18 T cell receptor beta chains below were found in one sample sequenced in a study of monozygotic twins with cystic fibrosis (dated by TCRdb to the early 2020s). Library method: the immunoSEQ multiplex PCR assay. TCRdb limited this immuneACCESS table to in-frame rearrangements with V and J called. A share of clones is missing; checked studies link under half to unresolved V genes, and the rest is unexplained. This sample has tens of thousands of clones in its table, and roughly 96% of those were observed once. The top ten clonotypes cover 2.7% of the sample. Material for sequencing was blood. Receptors originate from a girl aged 2 to 10 with cystic fibrosis.

V and J are TRBV2 and TRBJ2-1; possibly TRBD1 for D (5 bases). Germline loops: CDR1 SNHLY, CDR2 FYNNEI. The CDR3 totals 11 residues. With 7 bases removed from V and 8 bases from J, the gap between germline ends came to 9 bases. Here the CDR3 DNA reads TGTGCCAGCAACACAGGTTATGAGCAGTTCTTC. Encoded protein: CASNTGYEQFF. The entire variable domain, with the rest obtained from reference TRBV2 and TRBJ2-1, is as follows: EPEVTQTPSHQVTQMGQEVILRCVPISNHLYFYWYRQILGQKVEFLVSFYNNEISEKSEIFDDQFSVERPDGSNFTLKIRSTKLEDSAMYFCASNTGYEQFFGPGTRLTVL.

This chain connects TRBV27 to TRBJ2-5; a possible D gene is TRBD2 (5 bases). This CDR3 comprises 15 residues. Per germline, CDR1 MNHEY and CDR2 SMNVEV (reference sequence). Trimming took off 6 bases at V and 4 bases at J, with 18 bases between the two ends. The CDR3 DNA reads as TGTGCCAGCAGGGGTGGTCTCGGGATTAGAGAGACCCAGTACTTC. Protein: CASRGGLGIRETQYF.

The chain joins TRBV5-1 to TRBJ2-5; a weak D match, TRBD2 (5 bases). The V and J ends lost 5 bases and 1 base respectively, with 12 bases between them. The CDR3 length is 14 residues. Germline CDR1 reads SGHRS; CDR2 reads YFSETQ. This chain's CDR3 is CASSPGSTQETQYF. The CDR3 DNA reads as TGCGCCAGCAGTCCTGGGAGCACCCAAGAGACCCAGTACTTC.

The chain uses TRBV5-1 and TRBJ2-2; 9 bases align to TRBD2. V trimming: 0 bases; J trimming: 5 bases; junction bases outside the gene matches: 2. CDR1 SGHRS and CDR2 YFSETQ come from the germline V gene. The CDR3 is 15 residues long. DNA for the CDR3: TGCGCCAGCAGCTTGGGGCTAGCGGGGACCGGGGAGCTGTTTTTT. Its protein is CASSLGLAGTGELFF.

V usage is TRBV25-1 and J usage is TRBJ2-7; 9 bases are shared with TRBD2. Germline assignment: CDR1 MGHDK and CDR2 SYGVNS. This CDR3 has 15 residues. Trimming cost V 1 base and J 3 bases; bases outside gene matches: 4. DNA of the CDR3: TGTGCCAGCAGTGAATGGGGGACTAGCTTCTACGAGCAGTACTTC. It translates to CASSEWGTSFYEQYF.

J is TRBJ2-1 and V is TRBV9, with a possible D match to TRBD2 (7 bases). The CDR3 consists of 16 residues. The germline gives CDR1 SGDLS, CDR2 YYNGEE. The ends were cut back, 3 bases at V and 4 bases at J, with 17 bases in the middle. CDR3 sequence: CASSAFGGGGYNEQFF. DNA of the CDR3: TGTGCCAGCAGCGCCTTTGGGGGCGGGGGTTACAATGAGCAGTTCTTC.

The chain has TRBV9 and TRBJ2-7; weak D call: TRBD1 (8 bases). CDR1 is SGDLS, CDR2 YYNGEE, per germline. CDR3 length: 15 residues. V shed 3 bases and J shed 5 bases, with 18 bases lying between them. CDR3: CASSAGGQGHDEQYF. CDR3 sequence (DNA): TGTGCCAGCAGCGCGGGAGGACAGGGCCACGACGAGCAGTACTTC.

The chain employs TRBV15 and TRBJ2-3; D remains ambiguous. The germline V gene has CDR1 LNHNV and CDR2 YYDKDF (reference sequence). Trimming left V 0 bases short and J 0 bases short, with 13 bases between. CDR3 length: 17 residues. The CDR3 nucleotides read TGTGCCACCAGCAGAGATTTGGCCAGCACTAGCACAGATACGCAGTATTTT. This sequence encodes CATSRDLASTSTDTQYF.

The chain carries TRBV4-2 and TRBJ2-7; 12 bases line up with TRBD2. This CDR3 has 15 amino acids. CDR1 and CDR2 from the germline V gene are LGHNA and YNFKEQ. The ends lost 1 base at V and 3 bases at J; junction bases unmatched: 1. The CDR3 DNA follows: TGTGCCAGCAGCCAAGCGACTAGCGGGAGCTACGAGCAGTACTTC. This codes for CASSQATSGSYEQYF.

V usage is TRBV5-4 and J usage is TRBJ2-3; D is unresolved. The germline V and J ends were trimmed by 3 bases and 0 bases, with 8 bases remaining between them. This CDR3 region has 14 residues. Germline loops: CDR1 SGHNT, CDR2 YYREEE (reference sequence). CDR3 region: CASSSRQSTDTQYF. The CDR3 DNA is TGTGCCAGCAGCTCCAGACAAAGCACAGATACGCAGTATTTT. The complete variable domain, with remaining parts taken from reference TRBV5-4 and TRBJ2-3, reads ETGVTQSPTHLIKTRGQQVTLRCSSQSGHNTVSWYQQALGQGPQFIFQYYREEENGRGNFPPRFSGLQFPNYSSELNVNALELDDSALYLCASSSRQSTDTQYFGPGTRLTVL.

The chain combines TRBV27 with TRBJ1-1; D unresolved. CDR1 MNHEY and CDR2 SMNVEV come from the germline V gene (reference sequence). This CDR3 spans 15 amino acids. Trimming removed 5 bases at V and 2 bases at J, with 15 bases between. CDR3 amino acids: CASSPFGGHNTEAFF. In nucleotides, the CDR3 is TGTGCCAGCAGTCCGTTCGGAGGGCACAACACTGAAGCTTTCTTT.

The rearrangement uses TRBV9 and TRBJ1-4, with 8 bases aligning to TRBD1. The CDR3 totals 16 residues. The V gene end was trimmed by 4 bases and the J gene end by 2 bases; junction bases not matched to a gene: 7. Germline loops: CDR1 SGDLS, CDR2 YYNGEE. CDR3 in DNA: TGTGCCAGCAGCTTCAGGGGGCGCGGGACTAATGAAAAACTGTTTTTT. It encodes CASSFRGRGTNEKLFF.

J is TRBJ1-1 and V is TRBV5-1; no definite D call. CDR1 SGHRS and CDR2 YFSETQ come from the germline V gene. The CDR3 totals 14 residues. The V and J ends lost 2 bases and 4 bases respectively, with 12 bases between them. CDR3 in amino acids: CASSFGRLGTEAFF. CDR3 nucleotide sequence: TGCGCCAGCAGCTTTGGGCGCTTGGGCACTGAAGCTTTCTTT.

The chain uses TRBV19 and TRBJ2-5; 10 positions match TRBD1. V was clipped by 5 bases and J by 5 bases; unmatched bases: 8. The CDR3 contains 15 residues. Germline CDR1 LNHDA, CDR2 SQIVND (reference sequence). The chain's CDR3 is CASSPGTGARETQYF. CDR3 nucleotides: TGTGCCAGTAGTCCAGGGACAGGGGCTAGGGAGACCCAGTACTTC.

The rearrangement uses TRBV30 and TRBJ1-1; no firm D call. This CDR3 comprises 11 residues. The V and J ends lost 2 bases and 4 bases respectively, with 5 bases between them. In germline, CDR1 is GTSNPN, CDR2 SVGIG (reference sequence). CDR3 in amino acids: CAWSPGTEAFF. In nucleotides, the CDR3 is TGTGCCTGGAGTCCTGGCACTGAAGCTTTCTTT.

This sequence joins TRBV5-1 and TRBJ2-1; perhaps TRBD2 as D (5 bases). V lost 5 bases and J lost 5, with 17 bases in between. The CDR3 covers 15 residues. CDR1 SGHRS and CDR2 YFSETQ come from the germline V gene. The CDR3 reads CASRRTPTQNNEQFF. The CDR3 DNA reads TGCGCCAGCAGACGGACTCCTACACAAAACAATGAGCAGTTCTTC.

V usage is TRBV2 and J usage is TRBJ2-3; 9 bases agree with TRBD1. V lost 5 bases, J lost 4 bases, and 4 bases stayed unmatched. The germline gives CDR1 SNHLY, CDR2 FYNNEI. The CDR3 extends over 14 amino acids. CDR3 sequence (DNA): TGTGCCAGCAGTCGACAGGGGGGGTCAGATACGCAGTATTTT. It specifies CASSRQGGSDTQYF.

The chain has TRBV4-3 and TRBJ2-7, with no clear D. CDR3 length: 15 residues. Germline CDR1 LGHNA, CDR2 YSLEER. The V end lost 0 bases, the J end lost 0 bases, and 9 bases lay between the germline ends. CDR3 sequence: CASSQERASSYEQYF. DNA for the CDR3: TGCGCCAGCAGCCAAGAACGGGCCAGCTCCTACGAGCAGTACTTC.